This T cell receptor (beta chain) is from a study of cytomegalovirus exposure and HLA in healthy donors. Study results and caveats: Beyond CMV serostatus, there was no information to go on about immune exposure. Later analysis demonstrated an association between a missense DCLRE1C variant and TCR beta V- and J-gene trimming.

On this clone: The antigen is undetermined. Compared with germline, one end of the junction differs, possibly owing to a read error.

CDR3 size: 10 residues. Germline CDR1 is DFQATT and CDR2 is SNEGSKA (reference sequence). The PCR was carried out with 60 Vbeta primers and 13 Jbeta primers. Clones were read by immunoSEQ multiplex PCR, and TCRdb kept only the in-frame ones, dropping some. The top ten clones hold less than 7% of a sample with tens of thousands of clones, 65% to 85% of them seen once. The TCR originated in a male donor in good health and CMV-seronegative. The chain employs TRBV20-1 and TRBJ1-1; no definite D call. The sample was PBMCs. This CDR3 is CSAQEPGYRF. The DNA for the CDR3 is TGCAGTGCCCAAGAGCCCGGTTATCGCTTT.